This is a list of T cell receptor beta chains from one sample in a study of shared clonotypes between healthy human individuals. Profiling relied on immunoSEQ multiplex PCR, and the TCRdb table lists in-frame clones only, not all of them. The table has fewer than 3 million clones, roughly 92% seen once. The sequencing sample was made of naive CD4+ T cells from PBMCs. The source is a man aged 18 to 29 in good health. Some clones in this sample may be carry-over from other donors' samples. The CDR3 runs from the conserved cysteine through the conserved F or W. Fields, in order: CDR3 DNA, CDR3 protein, D gene, clone size, J gene, V gene. A D gene is named only where the DNA matches it firmly. Rows give clone size only sometimes, using once, few, many, or a class for an expanded clone.

cdr3_nt: TGTGCCAGCAGTGTTGGAGATACGCAGTATTTT; cdr3_aa: CASSVGDTQYF; d_call: NA; clone_size: NA; j_call: TRBJ2-3; v_call: TRBV9
cdr3_nt: TGTGCCAGCAGCTCCCATTTTGGGGGAAACACCGGGGAGCTGTTTTTT; cdr3_aa: CASSSHFGGNTGELFF; d_call: NA; clone_size: NA; j_call: TRBJ2-2; v_call: TRBV7-2
cdr3_nt: TGTGCCAGCAGTGAATCTTTCGGAGGAGGGGGTTCGATACGAGGGTACTTC; cdr3_aa: CASSESFGGGGSIRGYF; d_call: NA; clone_size: NA; j_call: TRBJ2-7; v_call: TRBV6-1
cdr3_nt: TGTGCCAGCTCGGGGTCCTACGAGCAGTACTTC; cdr3_aa: CASSGSYEQYF; d_call: NA; clone_size: NA; j_call: TRBJ2-7; v_call: TRBV18
cdr3_nt: TGCGCCAGCAGCCCTGGCACGGGGGGCGGTAGCACCGGGGAGCTGTTTTTT; cdr3_aa: CASSPGTGGGSTGELFF; d_call: NA; clone_size: NA; j_call: TRBJ2-2; v_call: TRBV5-1
cdr3_nt: TGCGCCAGCAGCTTGGCCGGAGGCGGGAGGCCTAACACCGGGGAGCTGTTTTTT; cdr3_aa: CASSLAGGGRPNTGELFF; d_call: TRBD2; clone_size: NA; j_call: TRBJ2-2; v_call: TRBV5-1
cdr3_nt: TGCGCCAGCAGCCAGGAGCCAACGATAGCCAAAAACATTCAGTACTTC; cdr3_aa: CASSQEPTIAKNIQYF; d_call: NA; clone_size: NA; j_call: TRBJ2-4; v_call: TRBV4-1
cdr3_nt: TGTGCCAGCTCACTTCTACTCCAGGGTGGATCCTACGAGCAGTACTTC; cdr3_aa: CASSLLLQGGSYEQYF; d_call: NA; clone_size: once; j_call: TRBJ2-7; v_call: TRBV18
cdr3_nt: TGTGCCAGCAGCCCCGGACAGGGGTGGCAGTACTTC; cdr3_aa: CASSPGQGWQYF; d_call: TRBD1; clone_size: NA; j_call: TRBJ2-7; v_call: TRBV7-2
cdr3_nt: TGTGCCAGCCGCGTTGAGGGAATCACTGAAGCTTTCTTT; cdr3_aa: CASRVEGITEAFF; d_call: NA; clone_size: NA; j_call: TRBJ1-1; v_call: TRBV6-1
cdr3_nt: TGTGCCAGCAGCCCTCTCCCATCGGGCACGCAGTATTTT; cdr3_aa: CASSPLPSGTQYF; d_call: NA; clone_size: NA; j_call: TRBJ2-3; v_call: TRBV7-2
cdr3_nt: TGTGCCAGCAGCTTAGAGCCGGGCGTAGCTGGCTACACCTTC; cdr3_aa: CASSLEPGVAGYTF; d_call: NA; clone_size: NA; j_call: TRBJ1-2; v_call: TRBV11-2
cdr3_nt: TGTGCCAGCACCACTCCAGGGGGTAGCACTGAAGCTTTCTTT; cdr3_aa: CASTTPGGSTEAFF; d_call: TRBD1; clone_size: NA; j_call: TRBJ1-1; v_call: TRBV25-1
cdr3_nt: TGTGCCAGCAGTTCTCGAGGGGACAGCCTAGGAGAGACCCAGTACTTC; cdr3_aa: CASSSRGDSLGETQYF; d_call: TRBD1; clone_size: NA; j_call: TRBJ2-5; v_call: TRBV5-5
cdr3_nt: TGTGCCAGCAGCTCCAAGCCTACAGGGAACACTGAAGCTTTCTTT; cdr3_aa: CASSSKPTGNTEAFF; d_call: NA; clone_size: NA; j_call: TRBJ1-1; v_call: TRBV13
cdr3_nt: TGCGCCAGCAGCCAGGTCCCGGGACAGGGGCGCTTTGCAACTAATGAAAAACTGTTTTTT; cdr3_aa: CASSQVPGQGRFATNEKLFF; d_call: TRBD1; clone_size: NA; j_call: TRBJ1-4; v_call: TRBV4-1
cdr3_nt: TGTGCCAGCAGCCCCAGGGGGGGCGCAAACTACGAGCAGTACTTC; cdr3_aa: CASSPRGGANYEQYF; d_call: NA; clone_size: NA; j_call: TRBJ2-7; v_call: TRBV7-2
cdr3_nt: TGCGCCAGCAGCTTGGAGGGACAGATGAATCAGCCCCAGCATTTT; cdr3_aa: CASSLEGQMNQPQHF; d_call: TRBD1; clone_size: few; j_call: TRBJ1-5; v_call: TRBV5-1
cdr3_nt: TGTGCCAGCGTCGGTATTGGGACAGGGAGGCACGAGCAGTACTTC; cdr3_aa: CASVGIGTGRHEQYF; d_call: TRBD1; clone_size: NA; j_call: TRBJ2-7; v_call: TRBV6-1
cdr3_nt: TGCGCCAGCAGCCAAGCGGGATCGGGGTACCCCGGGGAGCTGTTTTTT; cdr3_aa: CASSQAGSGYPGELFF; d_call: NA; clone_size: NA; j_call: TRBJ2-2; v_call: TRBV4-3
cdr3_nt: TGTGCCAGCTCCCTCAAAGGGGAGAACACTGAAGCTTTCTTT; cdr3_aa: CASSLKGENTEAFF; d_call: NA; clone_size: NA; j_call: TRBJ1-1; v_call: TRBV18
cdr3_nt: TGTGCCAGCAGCTTAAGGGGGGTAAACAATGAGCAGTTCTTC; cdr3_aa: CASSLRGVNNEQFF; d_call: NA; clone_size: NA; j_call: TRBJ2-1; v_call: TRBV7-9
cdr3_nt: TGTGCCAGCAGCTTCGGGACAGGAGCTAACACTGAAGCTTTCTTT; cdr3_aa: CASSFGTGANTEAFF; d_call: TRBD1; clone_size: NA; j_call: TRBJ1-1; v_call: TRBV7-2
cdr3_nt: TGTGCCAGTAGTGCACGGGTTGGGTACAATCAGCCCCAGCATTTT; cdr3_aa: CASSARVGYNQPQHF; d_call: NA; clone_size: NA; j_call: TRBJ1-5; v_call: TRBV19
cdr3_nt: TGCGCCAGCAGCTTGACAGGGAATGGCGATGGCTACACCTTC; cdr3_aa: CASSLTGNGDGYTF; d_call: NA; clone_size: NA; j_call: TRBJ1-2; v_call: TRBV5-1
cdr3_nt: TGCAGCGGTCGACCGGGACAGGGGACCTACAATGAGCAGTTCTTC; cdr3_aa: CSGRPGQGTYNEQFF; d_call: TRBD1; clone_size: NA; j_call: TRBJ2-1; v_call: TRBV29-1
cdr3_nt: TGTGCCAGCGCCACAGGGCTTAGCACAGATACGCAGTATTTT; cdr3_aa: CASATGLSTDTQYF; d_call: NA; clone_size: NA; j_call: TRBJ2-3; v_call: TRBV7-3